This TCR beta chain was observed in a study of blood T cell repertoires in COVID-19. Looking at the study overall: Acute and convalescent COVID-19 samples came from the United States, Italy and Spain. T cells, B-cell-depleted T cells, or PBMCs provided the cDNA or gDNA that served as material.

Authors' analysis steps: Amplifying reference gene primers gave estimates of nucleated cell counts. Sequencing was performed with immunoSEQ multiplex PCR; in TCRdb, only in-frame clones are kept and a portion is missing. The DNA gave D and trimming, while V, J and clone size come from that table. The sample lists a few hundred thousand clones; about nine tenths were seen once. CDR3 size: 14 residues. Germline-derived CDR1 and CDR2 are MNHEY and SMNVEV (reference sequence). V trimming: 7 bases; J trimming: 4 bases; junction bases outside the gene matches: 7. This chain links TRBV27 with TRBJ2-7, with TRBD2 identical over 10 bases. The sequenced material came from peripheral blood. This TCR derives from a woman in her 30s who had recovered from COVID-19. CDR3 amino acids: CASNSRTSGYEQYF. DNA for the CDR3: TGTGCCAGCAATAGCCGGACTAGCGGTTACGAGCAGTACTTC.